What follows are 21 T cell receptor beta chains derived from one specimen sequenced in a study of OX40 agonist ivuxolimab in advanced cancers. Only in-frame clones appear in the TCRdb table, and some are missing; sequencing was by immunoSEQ multiplex PCR. This table holds 100,000 or so clones, around 86% found once. Specimen: CD4+ or CD8+ T cells sorted from blood, collected in a trial of the OX40 agonist ivuxolimab. The receptors here all came from an adult with an advanced solid tumor such as melanoma, head and neck, liver or kidney cancer.

CDR3 in amino acids: CASSLRVTYEQYF. In DNA, the CDR3 is TGTGCCAGCAGCTTAAGGGTTACTTACGAGCAGTACTTC. The V gene is TRBV7-9, the J gene TRBJ2-7; no clear D gene. The CDR3 loop spans 13 amino acids. Trimming cost V 2 bases and J 4 bases, with 9 bases left between them. Germline V gives CDR1 SEHNR, CDR2 FQNEAQ (reference sequence).

J is TRBJ2-3 and V is TRBV5-1; TRBD1 or TRBD2 may be the D gene (5 bases each). In germline, CDR1 is SGHRS, CDR2 YFSETQ. V lost 0 bases and J lost 4, with 12 bases in between. This CDR3 is 15 amino acids long. The CDR3 sequence: CASSLAGQSADTQYF. CDR3 DNA sequence: TGCGCCAGCAGCTTGGCGGGGCAGAGCGCAGATACGCAGTATTTT. Combining the CDR3 with reference TRBV5-1 and TRBJ2-3 gives the whole variable domain KAGVTQTPRYLIKTRGQQVTLSCSPISGHRSVSWYQQTPGQGLQFLFEYFSETQRNKGNFPGRFSGRQFSNSRSEMNVSTLELGDSALYLCASSLAGQSADTQYFGPGTRLTVL.

J is TRBJ1-1 and V is TRBV6-1, with D tentatively TRBD1 (5 bases). CDR1 and CDR2 from the germline V gene are MNHNS and SASEGT. V was cut by 6 bases and J by 5 bases, with 16 bases left in between. The CDR3 sequence is 14 residues long. The CDR3 DNA reads TGTGCCAGCAGACCTAGGGACGGAGGTACTGAAGCTTTCTTT. Translation gives CASRPRDGGTEAFF.

This chain links TRBV6-5 with TRBJ1-1; D remains unclear. With 0 bases removed from V and 0 bases from J, the gap between germline ends came to 8 bases. The CDR3 contains 15 residues. The germline CDR1 and CDR2 sequences are MNHEY and SVGAGI. The CDR3 nucleotides read TGTGCCAGCAGTTACTCGGGCTCTATGAACACTGAAGCTTTCTTT. Translating it yields CASSYSGSMNTEAFF.

J is TRBJ2-7 and V is TRBV19; 10 bases are shared with TRBD1. Per germline, CDR1 LNHDA and CDR2 SQIVND (reference sequence). This CDR3 contains 14 residues. Trimming removed 2 bases from V and 4 bases from J; junction bases left unmatched: 2. DNA of the CDR3: TGTGCCAGTAGTATAATGGGACAGGGGTACGAGCAGTACTTC. This codes for CASSIMGQGYEQYF.

The chain recombines TRBV5-1 with TRBJ2-1; 11 positions agree with TRBD2. The CDR3 contains 16 residues. The V gene end was trimmed by 4 bases and the J gene end by 10 bases; junction bases not matched to a gene: 13. CDR1 and CDR2 (germline): SGHRS, YFSETQ. Here the CDR3 DNA reads TGCGCCAGCAGCACGATAGCGGGAGGGCCCGGAGACGAGCAGTTCTTC. This sequence encodes CASSTIAGGPGDEQFF.

The V gene is TRBV19, the J gene TRBJ2-5; TRBD2 is a possible D gene (5 bases). This CDR3 spans 14 amino acids. The ends were cut back, 3 bases at V and 4 bases at J, with 12 bases in the middle. Germline V CDR1 and CDR2: LNHDA, SQIVND (reference sequence). The CDR3, as DNA: TGTGCCAGTAGTATCGGGATAGCTACAGAGACCCAGTACTTC. Amino acids: CASSIGIATETQYF.

The V and J genes are TRBV5-1 and TRBJ1-5; possible D gene TRBD1, 5 bases. Trimming cost V 0 bases and J 6 bases, with 13 bases left between them. CDR3 length: 15 amino acids. CDR1 and CDR2 (germline): SGHRS, YFSETQ. The CDR3 reads CASSLEGQGGQPQHF. CDR3 coding DNA: TGCGCCAGCAGCTTGGAAGGACAAGGAGGTCAGCCCCAGCATTTT.

The J gene is TRBJ2-5, the V gene TRBV5-1, with 7 bases aligning to TRBD2. The CDR3 is 15 residues long. V trimming: 3 bases; J trimming: 2 bases; junction bases outside the gene matches: 7. Per the germline V gene, CDR1 is SGHRS and CDR2 is YFSETQ. CDR3 sequence: CASSSFAAGQETQYF. CDR3 nucleotides: TGCGCCAGCAGCTCTTTTGCAGCGGGACAAGAGACCCAGTACTTC.

This chain links TRBV7-6 with TRBJ2-5; 7 bases match TRBD1. Germline V gene data show CDR1 as SGHVS and CDR2 as FNYEAQ. Losses at the gene ends were 4 bases for V and 5 bases for J; bases not matched to a gene: 4. The CDR3 totals 13 residues. Here the CDR3 DNA reads TGTGCCAGCAGCTCCTACAGGGGTGAGACCCAGTACTTC. This translates into CASSSYRGETQYF. Based on the CDR3 plus reference TRBV7-6 and TRBJ2-5, the full variable domain is GAGVSQSPRYKVTKRGQDVALRCDPISGHVSLYWYRQALGQGPEFLTYFNYEAQQDKSGLPNDRFSAERPEGSISTLTIQRTEQRDSAMYRCASSSYRGETQYFGPGTRLLVL.

The chain is built from TRBV5-1 and TRBJ1-4; D is possibly TRBD1 (6 bases). The CDR3 consists of 15 residues. Trimming removed 4 bases from V and 10 bases from J, with 20 bases in between. Germline V gene sequence: CDR1 SGHRS, CDR2 YFSETQ. CDR3 bases: TGCGCCAGCAGCCCGGACGCACAGGGTCTCGGAAAACTGTTTTTT. It yields the protein CASSPDAQGLGKLFF.

The rearrangement uses TRBV9 and TRBJ2-3; 7 bases map to TRBD1. CDR1 is SGDLS and CDR2 is YYNGEE in the germline V gene. Losses at the gene ends were 3 bases for V and 4 bases for J; bases not matched to a gene: 5. CDR3 size: 14 residues. Written as DNA, the CDR3 is TGTGCCAGCAGCGAGAGCCAGGGGGCAGATACGCAGTATTTT. Protein sequence: CASSESQGADTQYF. Full variable domain (outside the CDR3, taken from reference TRBV9 and TRBJ2-3): DSGVTQTPKHLITATGQRVTLRCSPRSGDLSVYWYQQSLDQGLQFLIQYYNGEERAKGNILERFSAQQFPDLHSELNLSSLELGDSALYFCASSESQGADTQYFGPGTRLTVL.

The chain links TRBV10-2 to TRBJ1-5; D ambiguous. The CDR3 runs 14 residues. CDR1 is WSHSY, CDR2 SAAADI, per germline. V was pared by 5 bases and J by 5 bases, with 13 bases between. The CDR3 is CASSFDIAYQPQHF. Here the CDR3 DNA reads TGCGCCAGCAGTTTCGACATAGCCTATCAGCCCCAGCATTTT.

The chain employs TRBV18 and TRBJ2-1; 10 bases map to TRBD1. CDR3 length equals 13 residues. V lost 11 bases to trimming and J lost 10 bases; unmatched junction nucleotides: 11. CDR1 is KGHSH, CDR2 LQKENI, per germline. CDR3 amino acids: CAGGQGGPPEQFF. As DNA, the CDR3 is TGTGCCGGAGGACAGGGGGGGCCCCCCGAGCAGTTCTTC.

The chain is built from TRBV7-9 and TRBJ2-5; 8 bases are shared with TRBD1. The V gene end was trimmed by 6 bases and the J gene end by 5 bases; junction bases not matched to a gene: 8. CDR1 is SEHNR, CDR2 FQNEAQ, per germline (reference sequence). This CDR3 is built from 14 residues. The CDR3 sequence is CASRWGTGEETQYF. As DNA, the CDR3 is TGTGCCAGCAGGTGGGGGACAGGCGAGGAGACCCAGTACTTC.

This clone showed up just once. J is TRBJ2-3 and V is TRBV4-2; 7 nucleotides match TRBD2. This CDR3 has 15 amino acids. V shed 4 bases, J shed 2 bases, and the junction held 6 bases outside the gene matches. CDR1 and CDR2 from the germline V gene are LGHNA and YNFKEQ. The CDR3, as DNA: TGTGCCAGCAGCCCTGGGCTAGCGGACACAGATACGCAGTATTTT. It translates to CASSPGLADTDTQYF.

The V gene is TRBV5-1, the J gene TRBJ2-2; 7 positions match TRBD2. From germline, CDR1 is SGHRS and CDR2 YFSETQ. With V trimmed by 4 bases and J by 1 base, 4 bases remained unmatched. The CDR3 sequence is 15 residues long. The CDR3 region is CASSPSGMNTGELFF. The DNA for the CDR3 is TGCGCCAGCAGCCCGAGCGGGATGAACACCGGGGAGCTGTTTTTT.

The chain couples TRBV9 to TRBJ2-1; TRBD1 aligns across 10 bases. V shed 3 bases and J 3 bases; nucleotides not matched to a gene: 6. The CDR3 is 16 residues long. Germline CDR1 SGDLS, CDR2 YYNGEE. CDR3: CASSGTGTGVYNEQFF. The CDR3 DNA follows: TGTGCCAGCAGCGGAACCGGGACAGGGGTCTACAATGAGCAGTTCTTC.

V and J are TRBV14 and TRBJ2-2, with 11 bases matching TRBD2. The CDR3 has 15 residues. With V trimmed by 4 bases and J by 10 bases, 8 bases remained unmatched. Germline values: CDR1 SGHDN, CDR2 FVKESK. The CDR3 sequence: CASSPLAGAGLELFF. The CDR3 bases are TGTGCCAGCAGCCCACTAGCGGGAGCGGGACTGGAGCTGTTTTTT.

This chain joins TRBV5-1 and TRBJ2-5; no clear D. The germline gives CDR1 SGHRS, CDR2 YFSETQ. This CDR3 comprises 14 residues. V lost 4 bases, J lost 4 bases, and 14 bases lay in between. The CDR3 nucleotides read TGCGCCAGCAGCAGCCGACACCTTGGAGAGACCCAGTACTTC. It specifies CASSSRHLGETQYF. Filled out from reference TRBV5-1 and TRBJ2-5, the complete variable domain reads KAGVTQTPRYLIKTRGQQVTLSCSPISGHRSVSWYQQTPGQGLQFLFEYFSETQRNKGNFPGRFSGRQFSNSRSEMNVSTLELGDSALYLCASSSRHLGETQYFGPGTRLLVL.

The chain is built from TRBV18 and TRBJ2-1; 7 bases agree with TRBD2. The CDR3 spans 16 residues. J was trimmed by 1 base and V by 3 bases; bases with no gene match: 6. CDR1 KGHSH and CDR2 LQKENI come from the germline V gene. As DNA, the CDR3 is TGTGCCAGCTCACCGCTGGCGGGAGCATCCTACAATGAGCAGTTCTTC. Translated: CASSPLAGASYNEQFF.